This T cell receptor beta chain derives from a study of blood T cell repertoires in COVID-19. For the study at large: The study drew acute and convalescent COVID-19 samples from the United States, Italy and Spain. PBMCs, B-cell-depleted T cells, or T cells were the source of the cDNA or gDNA that made up the material.

After removal of 4 bases from V and 5 bases from J, the junction contained 3 bases not matched to a gene. CDR3 length: 14 residues. Germline CDR1 SGHRS, CDR2 YFSETQ. Under the authors' procedure: Amplification of reference gene primers provided the estimated nucleated cell counts. Repertoires were generated with immunoSEQ multiplex PCR, while TCRdb's copy carries only in-frame clones and drops some. V and J calls and clone size come straight from that table; D and trimming were deduced from the DNA. The table shows roughly 70,000 clones, with around 89% occurring only once. This TCR came from a woman aged 80 or older with active COVID-19. The rearrangement links TRBV5-1 to TRBJ2-3, with TRBD2 matching 11 bases. The sample taken for sequencing was peripheral blood. CDR3 amino acids: CASSPGTSGDTQYF. In nucleotides, the CDR3 is TGCGCCAGCAGCCCCGGGACTAGCGGAGATACGCAGTATTTT.